These 9 T cell receptor beta chains came from one sample sequenced in a study of T-cell reconstitution after alpha-beta-depleted transplantation in children. Regarding the study as a whole: T-cell counts and diversity were attributed mostly to newly produced T cells one year after transplant.

Preparing the TCRbeta library involved the use of unique molecular identifiers. TCRdb reanalysed the PCR reads using MiXCR and keeps one entry per CDR3 protein. The table shows about 300,000 distinct CDR3 sequences, with roughly 8.2% occurring only once. Their cognate antigens are unknown. The input for sequencing was peripheral blood, taken 360 days after TCRalphabeta/CD19-depleted stem cell transplant. These receptor sequences come from a female patient between 2 and 15 years old who had a stem cell transplant for Fanconi anemia, so the T cells may come from the graft donor.

In its sample, this clonotype was seen many times. This chain uses TRBV28 with TRBJ2-7; D uncertain. Germline CDR1 reads MDHEN; CDR2 reads SYDVKM. The CDR3 loop spans 12 amino acids. Trimming left V 1 base short and J 12 bases short, with 13 bases between. CDR3 sequence (DNA): TGTGCCAGCAGTTTATTAACCGGTCCTCGGTACTTC. It codes for CASSLLTGPRYF.

This clonotype appeared many times. This chain joins TRBV10-3 and TRBJ2-2; possibly TRBD2 for D (5 bases). Germline V gene sequence: CDR1 ENHRY, CDR2 SYGVKD. The CDR3 loop spans 13 amino acids. The V end was cut by 6 bases, the J end by 10 bases, with 15 bases between. Written as DNA, the CDR3 is TGTGCCATCAGCGTGACTATTTGGGAGGAGCTGTTTTTT. It encodes CAISVTIWEELFF.

Notes on this clonotype: A much larger clone is a single base away; this may be a read error. This is likely a read error, given that the CDR3 carries no conserved phenylalanine or tryptophan at its end. As DNA, the CDR3 is TGTGCCAGCAGCTTTTGGCCAGGCTCCTACGAGCAGTACTGC. Translation: CASSFWPGSYEQYC. The genes are TRBV7-9 and TRBJ2-7; D is uncertain. CDR3 length: 14 residues. Trimming took 3 bases from V and 0 from J, leaving 9 bases between them. The germline gives CDR1 SEHNR, CDR2 FQNEAQ (reference sequence).

This clonotype was recorded a few times. This chain links TRBV2 with TRBJ2-1, with TRBD2 identical over 10 bases. Germline V gene data show CDR1 as SNHLY and CDR2 as FYNNEI. Germline trimming cut 6 bases from V and 4 bases from J; bases unmatched to any gene: 6. The CDR3 spans 15 residues. Here the CDR3 reads CASRGAGGRYNEQFF. Written as DNA, the CDR3 is TGTGCCAGCAGAGGAGCGGGAGGGAGATACAATGAGCAGTTCTTC.

This clonotype was observed a few times. The chain employs TRBV4-1 and TRBJ2-1; 7 bases map to TRBD1. Germline V gene lookup returns CDR1 MGHRA and CDR2 YSYEKL. Unmatched junction bases numbered 10, after V lost 2 bases and J lost 0 bases. There are 18 residues in the CDR3. CDR3 in DNA: TGCGCCAGCAGCCAACGGAGAGGGGGCCAGAGCTCCTACAATGAGCAGTTCTTC. Translating it yields CASSQRRGGQSSYNEQFF.

A few counts support this clonotype. V gene TRBV28 combines with J gene TRBJ1-1, with a weak D call TRBD1 (6 bases). Germline V lookup: CDR1 MDHEN, CDR2 SYDVKM. Deletions cut 4 bases from V and 1 base from J, with 10 bases between. The CDR3 is 14 amino acids. This CDR3 is CASSSGGQNTEAFF. In DNA form, the CDR3 reads TGTGCCAGCAGTTCCGGGGGGCAGAACACTGAAGCTTTCTTT.

This clonotype showed up many times. This rearrangement joins TRBV5-1 to TRBJ2-1; 8 bases map to TRBD2. CDR1 is SGHRS, CDR2 YFSETQ, per germline. This CDR3 spans 14 amino acids. Trimming at V came to 3 bases and at J to 3 bases, leaving 2 bases not matched to a gene. CDR3 amino acids: CASSSGLVYNEQFF. The CDR3 DNA reads TGCGCCAGCAGCTCGGGACTAGTCTACAATGAGCAGTTCTTC.

This clonotype was seen many times. CDR3 sequence reads: CASSNGQGRSTEAFF. CDR3 sequence (DNA): TGTGCCAGCAGCAACGGACAGGGTAGGAGCACTGAAGCTTTCTTT. This chain joins TRBV7-2 and TRBJ1-1, with 8 positions matching TRBD1. The CDR3 totals 15 residues. Germline CDR1 is SGHTA and CDR2 is FQGNSA. The V segment lost 5 bases and the J segment 4 bases; nucleotides outside the gene matches: 9.

This clonotype was seen ten or more times. V and J are TRBV29-1 and TRBJ1-3; unclear D gene. The germline CDR1 and CDR2 sequences are SQVTM and ANQGSEA. CDR3 size: 13 residues. V lost 4 bases to trimming and J lost 4 bases, with 11 bases between them. The CDR3 DNA reads TGCAGCGTTGCCAGCAGGCTCGGAAACACCATATATTTT. This gives the protein CSVASRLGNTIYF.